One and the same sample provided the 17 T cell receptor beta chains below, sequenced in a study of CD8 T cells in Susac syndrome. A quantity of about 0.5 to 1 ug RNA underwent reverse transcription using random hexamers. TCRdb passed the immunoSEQ multiplex PCR reads through MiXCR, listing each CDR3 protein once. The sample records roughly 200,000 distinct CDR3 sequences, 90% to 95% being singletons. Sequencing used CD4+ T cells from PBMCs. The source of these receptors is a human donor in good health.

This clonotype was seen a single time. This chain joins TRBV5-1 and TRBJ2-7; perhaps D is TRBD1 or TRBD2 (5 bases each). Germline CDR1 is SGHRS and CDR2 is YFSETQ. This CDR3 is 13 amino acids long. Deletions cut 4 bases from V and 6 bases from J, with 14 bases between. CDR3 amino acids: CASSPGPDGEQYV. In nucleotides, the CDR3 is TGCGCCAGCAGCCCGGGGCCCGACGGCGAGCAGTACGTC.

The J gene is TRBJ1-5, the V gene TRBV4-1, with 7 bases matching TRBD1. The ends lost 0 bases at V and 3 bases at J; junction bases unmatched: 2. CDR3 length: 15 residues. The germline V gene encodes CDR1 MGHRA and CDR2 YSYEKL. DNA for the CDR3: TGCGCCAGCAGCCAAGAGGGACAGCCCAATCAGCCCCAGCATTTT. Its protein is CASSQEGQPNQPQHF.

The chain combines TRBV14 with TRBJ2-1; maybe TRBD2 (5 bases). This CDR3 region has 16 residues. V gave up 4 bases and J gave up 0 bases, with 13 bases separating them. Germline lookup yields CDR1 SGHDN and CDR2 FVKESK. CDR3 DNA: TGTGCCAGCAGCCCCTTGCGGGTAAGCTCCTACAATGAGCAGTTCTTC. It yields the protein CASSPLRVSSYNEQFF.

The chain carries TRBV29-1 and TRBJ1-1; D is ambiguous. The CDR3 has 14 amino acids. Per the germline V gene, CDR1 is SQVTM and CDR2 is ANQGSEA. Trimming cost V 7 bases and J 0 bases, with 15 bases left between them. CDR3 sequence reads: CSAHRGGLNTEAFF. The CDR3 region has the DNA TGCAGCGCCCACCGGGGAGGGTTGAACACTGAAGCTTTCTTT.

The chain has TRBV18 and TRBJ2-5; 7 nucleotides line up with TRBD2. Germline CDR1 KGHSH, CDR2 LQKENI. The CDR3 runs to 14 residues. V was pared by 2 bases and J by 3 bases, with 3 bases of the junction left unmatched. The CDR3 bases are TGTGCCAGCTCACCAGTCGGGACTAAAGAGACCCAGTACTTC. It is translated as CASSPVGTKETQYF.

The gene calls are TRBV4-1 and TRBJ2-3; TRBD1 agrees at 11 bases. J was trimmed by 6 bases and V by 3 bases; bases with no gene match: 8. Germline loops: CDR1 MGHRA, CDR2 YSYEKL. The CDR3 consists of 16 residues. CDR3 in amino acids: CASSQGQGGGFDTQYF. Here the CDR3 DNA reads TGCGCCAGCAGCCAGGGACAGGGGGGCGGTTTCGATACGCAGTATTTT.

This sequence joins TRBV27 and TRBJ1-4; maybe TRBD1 (6 bases). V was pared by 6 bases and J by 7 bases, with 9 bases between. CDR1 MNHEY and CDR2 SMNVEV come from the germline V gene (reference sequence). CDR3 size: 12 residues. The CDR3 region has the DNA TGTGCCAGCAGGCGGGACACTGAAAAACTGTTTTTT. Translation: CASRRDTEKLFF.

The chain uses TRBV5-4 and TRBJ1-4, with 9 positions matching TRBD1. CDR1 and CDR2 (germline): SGHNT, YYREEE (reference sequence). The CDR3 runs to 18 residues. V gave up 4 bases and J gave up 0 bases; unmatched junction bases: 10. CDR3 amino acids: CASSPGTGLYSTNEKLFF. The CDR3 nucleotides read TGTGCCAGCAGCCCCGGGACAGGGCTATATTCAACTAATGAAAAACTGTTTTTT.

This chain uses TRBV5-1 with TRBJ2-7; D gene ambiguous. With 0 bases removed from V and 2 bases from J, the gap between germline ends came to 12 bases. The CDR3 is 15 amino acids. Germline values: CDR1 SGHRS, CDR2 YFSETQ. The CDR3 reads CASSLGDTVAYEQYF. The CDR3 DNA is TGCGCCAGCAGCTTGGGCGACACAGTAGCCTACGAGCAGTACTTC.

The chain carries TRBV7-2 and TRBJ2-5; TRBD1 is a possible D gene (5 bases). This CDR3 comprises 14 residues. Trimming shortened V by 0 bases and J by 8 bases, and 13 bases separated the two germline ends. Germline CDR1 reads SGHTA; CDR2 reads FQGNSA. In DNA, the CDR3 is TGTGCCAGCAGCTTAGCGGCCATGGGGCCTACCCAGTACTTC. Translating it yields CASSLAAMGPTQYF. Together with reference TRBV7-2 and TRBJ2-5, the CDR3 gives the full variable domain: GAGVSQSPSNKVTEKGKDVELRCDPISGHTALYWYRQSLGQGLEFLIYFQGNSAPDKSGLPSDRFSAERTGGSVSTLTIQRTQQEDSAVYLCASSLAAMGPTQYFGPGTRLLVL.

The chain uses TRBV5-4 and TRBJ2-3; D is uncertain. Per the germline V gene, CDR1 is SGHNT and CDR2 is YYREEE (reference sequence). This CDR3 is 13 amino acids long. The V gene lost 0 bases and the J gene lost 2 bases, with 4 bases spanning the gap. In DNA form, the CDR3 reads TGTGCCAGCAGCTTGGTATACACAGATACGCAGTATTTT. Translation gives CASSLVYTDTQYF.

This clonotype was seen more than once but under ten times. V and J are TRBV3-1 and TRBJ2-7, with no clear D. The germline V gene encodes CDR1 LGHDT and CDR2 YNNKEL (reference sequence). The CDR3 spans 11 residues. The V and J ends lost 3 bases and 4 bases respectively, with 4 bases between them. Here the CDR3 DNA reads TGTGCCAGCAGCCAGGTTTACGAGCAGTACTTC. Encoded protein: CASSQVYEQYF.

This clonotype was seen a single time. The chain joins TRBV2 to TRBJ1-2; 8 positions match TRBD1. CDR3 length: 15 residues. J gave up 4 bases and V 3 bases, and 7 bases lay outside the gene matches. Germline CDR1 and CDR2: SNHLY and FYNNEI. The CDR3 spells CASSDGDRIPYGYTF. CDR3 bases: TGTGCCAGCAGTGATGGGGACAGGATCCCCTATGGCTACACCTTC.

The chain couples TRBV7-8 to TRBJ2-5, with D possibly TRBD1 on 5 matching bases. Deletions cut 5 bases from V and 9 bases from J, with 25 bases between. There are 16 residues in the CDR3. Germline V gene lookup returns CDR1 SGHVS and CDR2 FQNEAQ. The CDR3 sequence is CASSPLTAGQETAQYF. In DNA, the CDR3 is TGTGCCAGCAGCCCTCTCACAGCAGGACAAGAGACGGCCCAGTACTTC.

On this clonotype: One end of the junction is discordant with germline, which a read error may explain. The genes are TRBV24-1 and TRBJ2-3; D is unclear. CDR3 size: 11 residues. Germline lookup yields CDR1 KGHDR and CDR2 SFDVKD. CDR3 loop: CATSHTDRQYF. The CDR3 nucleotides read TGTGCCACCAGTCACACAGATAGGCAGTATTTT.

This chain connects TRBV29-1 to TRBJ2-7; D is ambiguous. CDR1 and CDR2 from the germline V gene are SQVTM and ANQGSEA. The ends were cut back, 6 bases at V and 2 bases at J, with 8 bases in the middle. The CDR3 is 11 amino acids. CDR3 protein: CSVEIAYEQYF. CDR3 nucleotide sequence: TGCAGCGTAGAAATAGCCTACGAGCAGTACTTC.

The gene calls are TRBV20-1 and TRBJ2-7; 7 nucleotides align to TRBD2. J lost 5 bases, V lost 6 bases, and 10 bases had no gene match. Germline values: CDR1 DFQATT, CDR2 SNEGSKA (reference sequence). There are 13 residues in the CDR3. CDR3 in DNA: TGCAGTGCCTGGCGGGAGTCCCAGCACGAGCAGTACGTC. Protein: CSAWRESQHEQYV.